These T cell receptor beta chains were read from a single sample in a study of lymphopenia after photon versus proton radiotherapy. The table came from immunoSEQ multiplex PCR; TCRdb's copy has only in-frame clones and leaves some out. The table lists about 40,000 clones, about 83% of them singletons. Sequenced material: peripheral blood, taken from a patient treated with proton-based radiotherapy. Source of these receptors: a woman in her seventies with pancreatic cancer. Each CDR3 is given with its conserved first and last residue. D genes are given only for firm matches. Clone size, where shown, is once, few, many, or a class for clones that have expanded.

v_call: TRBV19
j_call: TRBJ2-1
clone_size: .
d_call: .
cdr3_aa: CASSIDQPSYNEQFF
cdr3_nt: TGTGCCAGTAGTATAGATCAGCCTTCCTACAATGAGCAGTTCTTC

v_call: TRBV15
j_call: TRBJ2-3
clone_size: once
d_call: .
cdr3_aa: CATSGGQWGTDTQYF
cdr3_nt: TGTGCCACCAGCGGAGGACAGTGGGGCACAGATACGCAGTATTTT

v_call: TRBV4-3
j_call: TRBJ1-2
clone_size: .
d_call: .
cdr3_aa: CASSQDQRTARYGYTF
cdr3_nt: TGCGCCAGCAGCCAAGATCAGCGGACAGCGAGATATGGCTACACCTTC

v_call: TRBV2
j_call: TRBJ2-1
clone_size: .
d_call: .
cdr3_aa: CASSKGSLNEQFF
cdr3_nt: TGTGCCAGCAGTAAGGGGTCTCTGAATGAGCAGTTCTTC

v_call: TRBV28
j_call: TRBJ1-2
clone_size: .
d_call: .
cdr3_aa: CASSPTVQGDGYTF
cdr3_nt: TGTGCCAGCAGCCCGACGGTCCAAGGGGATGGCTACACCTTC

v_call: TRBV6-5
j_call: TRBJ2-7
clone_size: once
d_call: .
cdr3_aa: CASTNDRRRHYEQYF
cdr3_nt: TGTGCCAGCACCAACGACAGGAGGCGTCACTACGAGCAGTACTTC

v_call: TRBV6-1
j_call: TRBJ2-7
clone_size: .
d_call: TRBD1
cdr3_aa: CATETGGWYEQYF
cdr3_nt: TGTGCCACGGAGACAGGGGGCTGGTACGAGCAGTACTTC

v_call: TRBV19
j_call: TRBJ2-7
clone_size: .
d_call: .
cdr3_aa: CASSIETTYEQYF
cdr3_nt: TGTGCCAGTAGTATTGAGACTACATACGAGCAGTACTTC

v_call: TRBV7-2
j_call: TRBJ2-7
clone_size: .
d_call: .
cdr3_aa: CASSLKAFAYEQYF
cdr3_nt: TGTGCCAGCAGCTTGAAAGCGTTCGCCTACGAGCAGTACTTC

v_call: TRBV18
j_call: TRBJ1-2
clone_size: .
d_call: .
cdr3_aa: CASSPGVRGDGYTF
cdr3_nt: TGTGCCAGCTCACCAGGGGTCAGGGGCGACGGCTACACCTTC

v_call: TRBV6-5
j_call: TRBJ2-7
clone_size: .
d_call: .
cdr3_aa: CASSYPSVDSSYEQYF
cdr3_nt: TGTGCCAGCAGTTATCCATCGGTGGACAGTTCCTACGAGCAGTACTTC

v_call: TRBV28
j_call: TRBJ2-6
clone_size: once
d_call: .
cdr3_aa: CASAPRRASGANVLTF
cdr3_nt: TGTGCCAGCGCCCCGAGGAGGGCTTCTGGGGCCAACGTCCTGACTTTC

v_call: TRBV5-1
j_call: TRBJ1-4
clone_size: .
d_call: .
cdr3_aa: CASSLDREKLFF
cdr3_nt: TGCGCCAGCAGCTTGGACCGGGAAAAACTGTTTTTT

v_call: TRBV4-3
j_call: TRBJ2-3
clone_size: .
d_call: TRBD2
cdr3_aa: CASSRASGNTDTQYF
cdr3_nt: TGCGCCAGCAGCCGAGCTAGCGGAAACACAGATACGCAGTATTTT

v_call: TRBV11-2
j_call: TRBJ2-5
clone_size: .
d_call: TRBD2
cdr3_aa: CASSDGTSGRAAETQYF
cdr3_nt: TGTGCCAGCAGCGACGGGACTAGCGGGAGGGCCGCAGAGACCCAGTACTTC

v_call: TRBV9
j_call: TRBJ2-7
clone_size: once
d_call: TRBD1
cdr3_aa: CASSQGWGQGLYEQYF
cdr3_nt: TGTGCCAGCAGCCAAGGTTGGGGACAGGGACTGTACGAGCAGTACTTC

v_call: TRBV29-1
j_call: TRBJ2-3
clone_size: .
d_call: TRBD2
cdr3_aa: CSVATSGSTDTQYF
cdr3_nt: TGCAGCGTTGCTACTAGCGGGAGCACAGATACGCAGTATTTT

v_call: TRBV5-1
j_call: TRBJ1-1
clone_size: .
d_call: .
cdr3_aa: CASSSGTSNTEAFF
cdr3_nt: TGCGCCAGCAGCTCTGGGACATCGAACACTGAAGCTTTCTTT